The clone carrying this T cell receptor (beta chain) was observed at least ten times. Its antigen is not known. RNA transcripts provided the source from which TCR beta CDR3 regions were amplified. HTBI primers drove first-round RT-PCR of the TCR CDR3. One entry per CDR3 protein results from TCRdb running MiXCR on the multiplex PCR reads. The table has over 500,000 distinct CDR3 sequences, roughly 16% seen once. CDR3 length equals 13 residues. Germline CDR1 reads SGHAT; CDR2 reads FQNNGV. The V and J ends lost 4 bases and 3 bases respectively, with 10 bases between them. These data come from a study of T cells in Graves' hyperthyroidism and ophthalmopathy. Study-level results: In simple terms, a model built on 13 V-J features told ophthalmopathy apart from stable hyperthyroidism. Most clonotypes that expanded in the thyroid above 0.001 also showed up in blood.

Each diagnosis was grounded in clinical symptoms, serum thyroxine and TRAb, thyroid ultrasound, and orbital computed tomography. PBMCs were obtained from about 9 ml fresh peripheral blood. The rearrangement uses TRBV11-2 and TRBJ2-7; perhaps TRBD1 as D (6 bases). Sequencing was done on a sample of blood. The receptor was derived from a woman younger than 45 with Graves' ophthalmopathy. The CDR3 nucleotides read TGTGCCAGCAGCTCGCAGGGGCTCTACGAGCAGTACTTC. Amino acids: CASSSQGLYEQYF. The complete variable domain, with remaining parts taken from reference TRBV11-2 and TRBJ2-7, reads EAGVAQSPRYKIIEKRQSVAFWCNPISGHATLYWYQQILGQGPKLLIQFQNNGVVDDSQLPKDRFSAERLKGVDSTLKIQPAKLEDSAVYLCASSSQGLYEQYFGPGTRLTVT.